The 5 T cell receptor beta chains given below trace back to one sample, sequenced in a study of vaccination effects on CD4 cells after COVID-19. Ahead of sequencing, the ViraFEST assay grew antigen-specific CD4+ T cells using viral peptide pools. The authors isolated CD4+ T cells after about 10 days of culture. The study found no prior SARS-CoV-2 infection in the vaccine recipients, who tested negative for nucleocapsid antibodies. Their antigens remain unidentified. Measured with immunoSEQ multiplex PCR; TCRdb has only the in-frame clones, and not every one. The sample lists 37,000 or so clones; 60% to 80% were seen once. Sequences were derived from CD4+ T cells from PBMCs cultured with HCoV-OC43 spike peptides, sampled before COVID-19 vaccination. As to subset: HCoV-OC43 spike overlapping peptide pool stimulation. These receptor sequences come from a human donor who received a COVID-19 vaccine.

The rearrangement uses TRBV5-1 and TRBJ2-3; TRBD2 matches at 8 bases. V trimming: 5 bases; J trimming: 2 bases; junction bases outside the gene matches: 7. The CDR3 contains 15 residues. The germline V gene encodes CDR1 SGHRS and CDR2 YFSETQ. The CDR3: CASRGVAGNTDTQYF. The CDR3 coding sequence is TGCGCCAGCAGAGGGGTAGCGGGGAACACAGATACGCAGTATTTT.

This clone turned up a few times. The V call is TRBV10-3, the J call TRBJ1-3; D is unresolved. The germline V and J ends were trimmed by 8 bases and 3 bases, with 5 bases remaining between them. This CDR3 is 11 amino acids long. Germline loops: CDR1 ENHRY, CDR2 SYGVKD. CDR3 DNA sequence: TGTGCCATCTTGGGTGGAAACACCATATATTTT. Residues: CAILGGNTIYF.

This rearrangement joins TRBV11-2 to TRBJ2-5, with D perhaps matching TRBD1 or TRBD2 (6 bases each). The CDR3 runs to 14 residues. Germline V lookup: CDR1 SGHAT, CDR2 FQNNGV. V was pared by 3 bases and J by 5 bases, with 13 bases between. The CDR3 spells CASSFGGPGETQYF. In DNA form, the CDR3 reads TGTGCCAGCAGCTTTGGGGGGCCGGGGGAGACCCAGTACTTC.

This clone came up once. The rearrangement links TRBV6-6 to TRBJ2-7; the match to TRBD2 covers 7 bases. CDR1 and CDR2 from the germline V gene are MNHNY and SVGAGI (reference sequence). CDR3 size: 14 residues. Unmatched junction bases numbered 6, after V lost 4 bases and J lost 3 bases. The CDR3 DNA reads TGTGCCAGCAGTTCCCGACTAGCTTTCTACGAGCAGTACTTC. Its translation is CASSSRLAFYEQYF.

This clone was picked up one time. The chain joins TRBV13 to TRBJ2-1; D is unresolved. CDR3 length: 15 amino acids. Trimming pared 5 bases from V and 5 bases from J, leaving 16 bases between. The germline V gene has CDR1 PRHDT and CDR2 FYEKMQ (reference sequence). This CDR3 reads CASSPSWVANNEQFF. In nucleotides, the CDR3 is TGTGCCAGCAGCCCCTCGTGGGTAGCCAACAATGAGCAGTTCTTC.